The 10 T cell receptor beta chains presented below share a single source sample, sequenced in a study of T-cell reconstitution after alpha-beta-depleted transplantation in children. Construction of the TCRbeta library involved unique molecular identifiers. From the PCR reads, TCRdb called clonotypes with MiXCR, one entry per CDR3 protein. The sample holds some 600,000 distinct CDR3 sequences; approximately 15% are singletons and the top ten take 1.1%. Sample: PBMCs from the stem cell graft donor, taken from the stem cell graft. Every receptor here comes from a human donor who donated a stem cell graft to a child with acute myeloid leukemia.

Comments on this clonotype: A much more abundant neighbour one base away suggests this may be a read error. This sequence joins TRBV27 and TRBJ2-2, with 7 bases that match TRBD2. This CDR3 comprises 15 residues. Per germline, CDR1 MNHEY and CDR2 SMNVEV (reference sequence). As DNA, the CDR3 is TGTGCCAGCAGCCCGGGGGGATGGAACACCGGGGTGCTGTTTTTT. Translating gives CASSPGGWNTGVLFF.

This clonotype has a handful of counts. J is TRBJ2-5 and V is TRBV5-1; TRBD1 agrees at 11 bases. This CDR3 spans 15 amino acids. V shed 4 bases and J 4 bases; nucleotides not matched to a gene: 6. Looked up from germline, CDR1 is SGHRS and CDR2 is YFSETQ. The chain's CDR3 is CASSVSGTGGETQYF. The CDR3 DNA sequence: TGCGCCAGCAGCGTTTCCGGGACAGGGGGAGAGACCCAGTACTTC.

The sample holds many counts of this clonotype. This sequence joins TRBV5-6 and TRBJ2-7; perhaps TRBD1 as D (5 bases). With 4 bases removed from V and 2 bases from J, the gap between germline ends came to 16 bases. Germline CDR1 is SGHDT and CDR2 is YYEEEE. This CDR3 has 15 residues. In nucleotides, the CDR3 is TGTGCCAGCAGCCCACGCGGACACTCGACCTACGAGCAGTACGTC. As protein: CASSPRGHSTYEQYV.

V gene TRBV7-2 combines with J gene TRBJ1-1; D unclear. Trimming left V 3 bases short and J 1 base short, with 15 bases between. CDR1 is SGHTA, CDR2 FQGNSA, per germline. The CDR3 spans 16 residues. The CDR3 nucleotides read TGTGCCAGCAGCTTTGACGAGAACCTTCCGAACACTGAAGCTTTCTTT. It is translated as CASSFDENLPNTEAFF.

The chain joins TRBV7-7 to TRBJ2-7, with TRBD1 matching 9 bases. Looked up from germline, CDR1 is SSHAT and CDR2 is FNYEAQ (reference sequence). This CDR3 contains 15 residues. With 4 bases clipped from V and 5 bases from J, the junction kept 9 bases outside the gene matches. The CDR3 region has the DNA TGTGCCAGCAGCTCCGGGACAGGGCGATCCGACGAGCAGTACTTC. It translates to CASSSGTGRSDEQYF.

V and J are TRBV28 and TRBJ2-1; possibly TRBD1 for D (7 bases). Trimming left V 3 bases short and J 8 bases short, with 14 bases between. This CDR3 is built from 14 residues. The V gene's germline CDR1 is MDHEN and CDR2 SYDVKM. CDR3 loop: CASSFPDREDEQFF. CDR3 nucleotides: TGTGCCAGCAGTTTTCCCGACAGGGAGGATGAGCAGTTCTTC.

This clonotype was counted between two and nine times. This chain joins TRBV5-1 and TRBJ2-5, with 7 bases fitting TRBD1. V trimming: 0 bases; J trimming: 4 bases; junction bases outside the gene matches: 6. The CDR3 totals 15 residues. CDR1 is SGHRS, CDR2 YFSETQ, per germline. DNA for the CDR3: TGCGCCAGCAGCTTGGAACAGGGGCTTGCAGAGACCCAGTACTTC. As protein: CASSLEQGLAETQYF.

The V call is TRBV20-1, the J call TRBJ2-5; D uncertain. This CDR3 contains 14 residues. Germline V lookup: CDR1 DFQATT, CDR2 SNEGSKA (reference sequence). V gave up 3 bases and J gave up 2 bases, with 13 bases separating them. DNA of the CDR3: TGCAGTGCTAGGACCTTGATAACTCAAGAGACCCAGTACTTC. It translates to CSARTLITQETQYF.

This clonotype was counted only a few times. The CDR3 DNA reads TGCAGTGCTAGCCCCTGGGGCAGGGGGTTCGACACTGAAGCTTTCTTT. Translation: CSASPWGRGFDTEAFF. This rearrangement joins TRBV20-1 to TRBJ1-1, with 7 bases identical to TRBD1. The CDR3 length is 16 residues. Germline V gene data show CDR1 as DFQATT and CDR2 as SNEGSKA (reference sequence). V lost 3 bases to trimming and J lost 3 bases; unmatched junction nucleotides: 13.

This clonotype was seen repeatedly, ten times or more. The V and J genes are TRBV20-1 and TRBJ1-2, with D unclear. The V gene's germline CDR1 is DFQATT and CDR2 SNEGSKA (reference sequence). V was pared by 3 bases and J by 0 bases, with 14 bases between. The CDR3 has 15 amino acids. CDR3 in DNA: TGCAGTGCTAGTATCGGCATAGCTTCTAACTATGGCTACACCTTC. This translates into CSASIGIASNYGYTF.